A selection of T cell receptor beta chains follows, all from one sample in a study of cytomegalovirus exposure and HLA in healthy donors. Assay: immunoSEQ multiplex PCR; the TCRdb copy retains only in-frame clones and omits some. Of about 100,000 clones listed, 70% to 85% are singletons. The source material was PBMCs. Every receptor here comes from a woman between 18 and 29 years old in good health and CMV-seropositive. The CDR3 runs from the conserved cysteine through the conserved F or W. A D gene is named only where the DNA matches it firmly. Clone size, where shown, is once, few, many, or a class for clones that have expanded.

V: TRBV5-8; D: .; size: .; J: TRBJ1-4; CDR3: CASSLDRGGEKLFF; DNA: TGTGCCAGCAGCTTGGATAGGGGCGGAGAAAAACTGTTTTTT
V: TRBV2; D: .; size: .; J: TRBJ2-2; CDR3: CASSEDFRAGELFF; DNA: TGTGCCAGCAGTGAAGACTTCCGAGCCGGGGAGCTGTTTTTT
V: TRBV19; D: .; size: .; J: TRBJ1-5; CDR3: CASSIGGRANQPQHF; DNA: TGTGCCAGTAGTATAGGGGGCAGGGCCAATCAGCCCCAGCATTTT
V: TRBV4-2; D: .; size: .; J: TRBJ2-3; CDR3: CASSQTETQYF; DNA: TGTGCCAGCAGCCAAACTGAGACGCAGTATTTT
V: TRBV11-2; D: TRBD2; size: .; J: TRBJ2-3; CDR3: CASSPRMTSGRTDTQYF; DNA: TGTGCCAGCAGCCCTAGAATGACTAGCGGGAGGACAGATACGCAGTATTTT
V: TRBV7-2; D: .; size: few; J: TRBJ1-4; CDR3: CASSLTGGATNEKLFF; DNA: TGTGCCAGCAGCTTGACAGGAGGAGCAACTAATGAAAAACTGTTTTTT
V: TRBV30; D: .; size: .; J: TRBJ2-6; CDR3: CASWQGSYSGANVLTF; DNA: TGTGCTTCCTGGCAGGGCTCCTACTCTGGGGCCAACGTCCTGACTTTC
V: TRBV28; D: .; size: .; J: TRBJ2-3; CDR3: CASSFLVEAQYF; DNA: TGTGCCAGCAGTTTCCTAGTCGAAGCGCAGTATTTT
V: TRBV18; D: TRBD1; size: .; J: TRBJ1-4; CDR3: CASSPDRAEKLFF; DNA: TGTGCCAGCTCACCTGACAGGGCCGAAAAACTGTTTTTT
V: TRBV4-1; D: TRBD1; size: .; J: TRBJ1-2; CDR3: CASRTGTGGGYTF; DNA: TGCGCCAGCAGGACCGGGACAGGGGGCGGCTACACCTTC
V: TRBV25-1; D: .; size: .; J: TRBJ1-2; CDR3: CASSEAGYYGYTF; DNA: TGTGCCAGCAGTGAAGCGGGTTACTATGGCTACACCTTC
V: TRBV6-1; D: TRBD2; size: .; J: TRBJ2-7; CDR3: CASSASGRVPGSLYEQYF; DNA: TGTGCCAGCAGTGCTAGCGGGAGGGTACCCGGCTCCTTGTACGAGCAGTACTTC
V: TRBV9; D: TRBD2; size: .; J: TRBJ2-1; CDR3: CASSGTSGTGEQFF; DNA: TGTGCCAGCAGCGGGACTAGCGGGACGGGTGAGCAGTTCTTC
V: TRBV7-9; D: TRBD2; size: .; J: TRBJ2-7; CDR3: CASSPVAGGPGEQYF; DNA: TGTGCCAGCAGCCCAGTAGCGGGAGGGCCCGGCGAGCAGTACTTC
V: TRBV10-3; D: .; size: .; J: TRBJ1-4; CDR3: CAKRWTAHFLELFF; DNA: TGTGCCAAGAGATGGACAGCCCATTTTTTGGAACTGTTTTTT
V: TRBV30; D: .; size: .; J: TRBJ2-2; CDR3: CACGGVRDGTGELFF; DNA: TGTGCCTGCGGCGGGGTGCGGGACGGAACCGGGGAGCTGTTTTTT
V: TRBV5-1; D: TRBD1; size: .; J: TRBJ2-7; CDR3: CASSRRTGDNEQYF; DNA: TGCGCCAGCAGCCGTAGGACAGGGGATAACGAGCAGTACTTC
V: TRBV4-1; D: TRBD2; size: .; J: TRBJ2-6; CDR3: CASSQVGGRLPSGANVLTF; DNA: TGCGCCAGCAGCCAAGTCGGCGGGAGGCTCCCCTCTGGGGCCAACGTCCTGACTTTC
V: TRBV28; D: TRBD1; size: .; J: TRBJ1-2; CDR3: CASSFRDRGNYGYTF; DNA: TGTGCCAGCAGTTTCCGGGACAGGGGAAACTATGGCTACACCTTC
V: TRBV18; D: TRBD1; size: .; J: TRBJ1-1; CDR3: CASSPSQGAEAFF; DNA: TGTGCCAGCTCACCATCGCAGGGGGCTGAAGCTTTCTTT
V: TRBV4-2; D: TRBD2; size: few; J: TRBJ2-5; CDR3: CASSQEGLAEHTQETQYF; DNA: TGTGCCAGCAGCCAAGAGGGACTAGCGGAACATACCCAAGAGACCCAGTACTTC
V: TRBV9; D: .; size: .; J: TRBJ2-1; CDR3: CASSLEGRRDEQFF; DNA: TGTGCCAGCAGCCTTGAGGGAAGGAGGGATGAGCAGTTCTTC
V: TRBV2; D: TRBD1; size: .; J: TRBJ2-2; CDR3: CASSEARTGGGTGELFF; DNA: TGTGCCAGCAGTGAAGCGAGGACAGGGGGCGGCACCGGGGAGCTGTTTTTT
V: TRBV5-1; D: TRBD2; size: .; J: TRBJ2-1; CDR3: CASSSRLAGPSKLMAPMSEQFF; DNA: TGCGCCAGCAGCTCGAGACTAGCGGGCCCTTCCAAGTTGATGGCCCCCATGAGTGAGCAGTTCTTC
V: TRBV5-1; D: .; size: once; J: TRBJ2-3; CDR3: CASSQRLMAGFTDTQYF; DNA: TGCGCCAGCAGCCAACGCCTGATGGCGGGCTTCACAGATACGCAGTATTTT
V: TRBV7-6; D: TRBD2; size: .; J: TRBJ2-5; CDR3: CASSTGGLAETQYF; DNA: TGTGCCAGCAGTACAGGAGGACTAGCGGAGACCCAGTACTTC
V: TRBV11-2; D: .; size: .; J: TRBJ1-5; CDR3: CASSFGGSNQPQHF; DNA: TGTGCCAGCAGCTTTGGGGGGAGCAATCAGCCCCAGCATTTT
V: TRBV4-1; D: .; size: .; J: TRBJ1-1; CDR3: CASSQSIQGRNTEAFF; DNA: TGCGCCAGCAGCCAATCTATCCAGGGGCGGAACACTGAAGCTTTCTTT
V: TRBV25-1; D: .; size: .; J: TRBJ2-1; CDR3: CASSGVRVGGYNEQFF; DNA: TGTGCCAGCAGTGGGGTCAGGGTGGGAGGCTACAATGAGCAGTTCTTC
V: TRBV12-5; D: TRBD2; size: .; J: TRBJ2-3; CDR3: CASGPDSGRALDTQYF; DNA: TGTGCTAGTGGTCCTGATAGCGGGAGAGCTTTAGATACGCAGTATTTT
V: TRBV6-6; D: TRBD1; size: .; J: TRBJ1-5; CDR3: CASTTGGNQPQHF; DNA: TGTGCCAGTACGACAGGGGGCAATCAGCCCCAGCATTTT